This passage covers 13 T cell receptor beta chains from one sample sequenced in a study of T cells after yellow fever vaccination. One entry per CDR3 protein, called by TCRdb with MiXCR from the 5' RACE reads. The sample lists some 350,000 distinct CDR3 sequences, roughly 4% seen once, with 24% in the top ten. The sequenced sample was PBMCs, obtained 5 days after the yellow fever booster vaccination. These receptor sequences come from a man aged 18 to 30 who received the YFV17D yellow fever vaccine.

There are a few counts of this clonotype. The J gene is TRBJ2-5, the V gene TRBV29-1; tentatively, D is TRBD1 or TRBD2 (6 bases each). V lost 0 bases, J lost 2 bases, and 16 bases lay in between. CDR1 and CDR2 from the germline V gene are SQVTM and ANQGSEA. The CDR3 consists of 16 residues. The DNA of the CDR3 is TGCAGCGTTGAAGATAGAGGGGGGTTCACTCAAGAGACCCAGTACTTC. Translation: CSVEDRGGFTQETQYF.

At least ten counts were recorded for this clonotype. The V call is TRBV9, the J call TRBJ1-2; the D gene is possibly TRBD1 (5 bases). The CDR3 runs to 14 residues. The V gene lost 3 bases and the J gene lost 2 bases, with 11 bases spanning the gap. CDR1 is SGDLS, CDR2 YYNGEE, per germline. CDR3 in amino acids: CASSEGHYNYGYTF. CDR3 nucleotides: TGTGCCAGCAGCGAGGGGCATTACAACTATGGCTACACCTTC.

This clonotype was counted only a few times. The V call is TRBV7-2, the J call TRBJ2-5, with D hard to call. CDR3 size: 13 residues. CDR1 and CDR2 (germline): SGHTA, FQGNSA. Trimming left V 6 bases short and J 4 bases short, with 12 bases between. The CDR3 nucleotides read TGTGCCAGCAGGACCGGGTGGGGAGAGACCCAGTACTTC. It yields the protein CASRTGWGETQYF.

In nucleotides, the CDR3 is TGCAGTGCCAGGGGACAGACTAATCCCTACGAGCAGTACTTC. Amino acids: CSARGQTNPYEQYF. The chain links TRBV20-1 to TRBJ2-7, with 7 bases matching TRBD1. The germline V gene has CDR1 DFQATT and CDR2 SNEGSKA (reference sequence). With V trimmed by 6 bases and J by 2 bases, 10 bases remained unmatched. CDR3 length: 14 residues.

This clonotype showed up many times. This chain links TRBV19 with TRBJ1-4; D is possibly TRBD1 (5 bases). V was pared by 6 bases and J by 0 bases, with 11 bases between. CDR1 LNHDA and CDR2 SQIVND come from the germline V gene (reference sequence). The CDR3 totals 15 residues. Written as DNA, the CDR3 is TGTGCCAGTAGGAGCGACAGAGCAACTAATGAAAAACTGTTTTTT. This sequence encodes CASRSDRATNEKLFF.

The rearrangement uses TRBV7-2 and TRBJ1-2; no clear D gene. Germline V gene data show CDR1 as SGHTA and CDR2 as FQGNSA. Trimming left V 1 base short and J 7 bases short, with 10 bases between. The CDR3 is made up of 13 amino acids. CDR3 nucleotide sequence: TGTGCCAGCAGCTTAGGGCCTTCCCTTGGCTACACCTTC. This translates into CASSLGPSLGYTF.

This clonotype was seen at least ten times. The chain recombines TRBV12-3 or TRBV12-4 with TRBJ2-3, with 8 bases lining up with TRBD1. After removal of 5 bases from V and 4 bases from J, the junction contained 8 bases not matched to a gene. The CDR3 has 15 amino acids. CDR3 in amino acids: CASSPQGGEADTQYF. The CDR3 nucleotides are TGTGCCAGCAGTCCACAGGGGGGAGAGGCAGATACGCAGTATTTT.

This clonotype has only a few counts. V usage is TRBV7-8 and J usage is TRBJ2-5, with D perhaps assigned TRBD1 or TRBD2 (5 bases each). This CDR3 has 16 amino acids. The germline V gene encodes CDR1 SGHVS and CDR2 FQNEAQ. The V and J ends lost 2 bases and 8 bases respectively, with 21 bases between them. The CDR3, as DNA: TGTGCCAGCAGCTTACGGGCAGGGACCTGGGGAAAAACCCAGTACTTC. It specifies CASSLRAGTWGKTQYF.

The gene calls are TRBV30 and TRBJ1-5, with 7 bases matching TRBD1. Looked up from germline, CDR1 is GTSNPN and CDR2 is SVGIG (reference sequence). V was pared by 2 bases and J by 0 bases, with 10 bases of the junction left unmatched. This CDR3 region has 17 residues. The CDR3, as DNA: TGTGCCTGGAGTAGGTCCAGGACAGGCTATAGCAATCAGCCCCAGCATTTT. Encoded protein: CAWSRSRTGYSNQPQHF.

This clonotype was found a few times. V gene TRBV11-2 combines with J gene TRBJ1-4; 11 bases fit TRBD1. This CDR3 spans 15 amino acids. V was clipped by 1 base and J by 10 bases; unmatched bases: 5. Germline CDR1 SGHAT, CDR2 FQNNGV. CDR3 coding DNA: TGTGCCAGCAGCTTAGCCGGGACAGGGGGTGGAAAACTGTTTTTT. Its protein product is CASSLAGTGGGKLFF.

This clonotype occurred a few times. The chain carries TRBV7-9 and TRBJ2-5; D may correspond to TRBD1 or TRBD2 (6 bases each). The CDR3 has 13 amino acids. Trimming stripped 8 bases from V and 3 bases from J, with 13 bases between. Germline lookup yields CDR1 SEHNR and CDR2 FQNEAQ (reference sequence). The CDR3 region has the DNA TGTGCCAGCTTAAATAGGGGGGAAGAGACCCAGTACTTC. Protein product: CASLNRGEETQYF.

This clonotype was counted at least ten times. J is TRBJ2-3 and V is TRBV7-3; perhaps TRBD1 as D (6 bases). V was cut by 6 bases and J by 6 bases, with 13 bases left in between. CDR3 length equals 13 residues. Germline V gene lookup returns CDR1 SGHTA and CDR2 FQGTGA. CDR3 DNA: TGTGCCAGCAGTAAGGGGCAGGGGGATACGCAGTATTTT. Its translation: CASSKGQGDTQYF. Looking up the rest from reference TRBV7-3 and TRBJ2-3 gives the full variable domain: GAGVSQTPSNKVTEKGKYVELRCDPISGHTALYWYRQSLGQGPEFLIYFQGTGAADDSGLPNDRFFAVRPEGSVSTLKIQRTERGDSAVYLCASSKGQGDTQYFGPGTRLTVL.

This clonotype was picked up a small number of times. The gene calls are TRBV7-9 and TRBJ2-5; D not resolved. V was shortened by 3 bases and J by 1 base, with 9 bases between the two germline ends. CDR3 length: 14 amino acids. The germline gives CDR1 SEHNR, CDR2 FQNEAQ (reference sequence). CDR3 in amino acids: CASSFVWGQETQYF. The CDR3 DNA follows: TGTGCCAGCAGCTTTGTGTGGGGCCAAGAGACCCAGTACTTC.